A single sample gave rise to the 25 T cell receptor beta chains below, sequenced in a study of cytomegalovirus exposure and HLA in healthy donors (TCRdb year 2017). The method was the immunoSEQ multiplex PCR assay. For the multiplex PCR, a mixture combining 60 forward primers for TCR Vbeta segments and 13 reverse primers for TCR Jbeta segments was used. The immuneACCESS repertoire file appears here via TCRdb, limited to in-frame rearrangements. These files lack a portion of the clones; in checked studies, under half of the deficit traces to unresolved V genes, and the cause of the others is not known. This sample has over 150,000 clones in its table, and around 68% of those were observed once. About 2% of the sample lies in the top ten. The sample consisted of PBMCs. These receptors were taken from a man under 40 in good health and CMV-seronegative.

The CDR3 sequence: CASSSGTGRGETQYF. CDR3 coding DNA: TGCGCCAGCAGCTCCGGGACAGGGAGGGGAGAGACCCAGTACTTC. This chain uses TRBV5-1 with TRBJ2-5; 9 nucleotides align to TRBD1. Per germline, CDR1 SGHRS and CDR2 YFSETQ. V shed 3 bases, J shed 4 bases, and the junction held 7 bases outside the gene matches. The CDR3 length is 15 residues.

There are a few counts of this clone. The V gene is TRBV27, the J gene TRBJ1-6, with no clear D. Per germline, CDR1 MNHEY and CDR2 SMNVEV (reference sequence). This CDR3 comprises 12 residues. V shed 3 bases and J shed 9 bases, with 6 bases lying between them. The CDR3 here is CASSFNGSPLHF. In DNA form, the CDR3 reads TGTGCCAGCAGTTTTAACGGTTCACCCCTCCACTTT.

The rearrangement uses TRBV5-4 and TRBJ2-3; 12 bases agree with TRBD1. V lost 4 bases, J lost 5 bases, and 8 bases stayed unmatched. Germline lookup yields CDR1 SGHNT and CDR2 YYREEE (reference sequence). The CDR3 loop spans 16 amino acids. The CDR3 DNA reads TGTGCCAGCAGCAAGGGACAGGGGGCTATTCAAGATACGCAGTATTTT. It translates to CASSKGQGAIQDTQYF.

The chain employs TRBV2 and TRBJ2-1, with 9 bases fitting TRBD2. V lost 4 bases to trimming and J lost 4 bases; unmatched junction nucleotides: 5. Germline CDR1 SNHLY, CDR2 FYNNEI. The CDR3 covers 15 residues. The CDR3 DNA sequence: TGTGCCAGCAGTGTTGGGACTAGCTCATACAATGAGCAGTTCTTC. It yields the protein CASSVGTSSYNEQFF.

This sequence joins TRBV28 and TRBJ1-5; D remains ambiguous. Trimming cost V 3 bases and J 6 bases, with 15 bases left between them. There are 15 residues in the CDR3. Germline CDR1 reads MDHEN; CDR2 reads SYDVKM. In DNA, the CDR3 is TGTGCCAGCAGTTTTGGGCGGGAACCTTTTCAGCCCCAGCATTTT. It codes for CASSFGREPFQPQHF.

As for this clone: One base separates it from a far larger clone, so it is likely a read error. The chain has TRBV7-9 and TRBJ2-7; 8 bases align to TRBD2. Germline loops: CDR1 SEHNR, CDR2 FQNEAQ (reference sequence). This CDR3 has 17 amino acids. The CDR3 DNA is TGTTCCAGCAGCCTGGCCCCCCGCCCGGGGGGGATCAACGAGCAGTACTTC. As protein: CSSSLAPRPGGINEQYF.

The CDR3 DNA reads TGTGCCAGTAACCGCCCATCCACTTCGAACACTGAAGCTTTCTTT. Translated: CASNRPSTSNTEAFF. This chain links TRBV19 with TRBJ1-1; D gene uncertain. With 7 bases removed from V and 1 base from J, the gap between germline ends came to 16 bases. CDR3 length: 15 residues. Germline V gene data show CDR1 as LNHDA and CDR2 as SQIVND (reference sequence).

The chain is built from TRBV7-2 and TRBJ2-5; the D is unclear. This CDR3 contains 11 residues. CDR1 and CDR2 (germline): SGHTA, FQGNSA. Deletions cut 4 bases from V and 3 bases from J, with 3 bases between. The CDR3 protein is CASSSKETQYF. The CDR3 coding sequence is TGTGCCAGCAGCTCAAAAGAGACCCAGTACTTC.

V gene TRBV5-1 combines with J gene TRBJ2-2, with D possibly TRBD1 on 5 matching bases. CDR1 and CDR2 from the germline V gene are SGHRS and YFSETQ. The CDR3 sequence is 14 residues long. V dropped 4 bases and J dropped 1 base, with 8 bases sitting between them. The CDR3: CASSPQGNTGELFF. The CDR3 DNA follows: TGCGCCAGCAGCCCGCAGGGGAACACCGGGGAGCTGTTTTTT. Combining the CDR3 with reference TRBV5-1 and TRBJ2-2 gives the whole variable domain KAGVTQTPRYLIKTRGQQVTLSCSPISGHRSVSWYQQTPGQGLQFLFEYFSETQRNKGNFPGRFSGRQFSNSRSEMNVSTLELGDSALYLCASSPQGNTGELFFGEGSRLTVL.

This chain links TRBV5-4 with TRBJ1-4, with D possibly being TRBD1 (5 bases). CDR1 is SGHNT and CDR2 is YYREEE in the germline V gene (reference sequence). The CDR3 runs 12 residues. Trimming took off 3 bases at V and 8 bases at J, with 8 bases between the two ends. The CDR3 region is CASSSPGEKLFF. DNA for the CDR3: TGTGCCAGCAGCTCCCCAGGGGAAAAACTGTTTTTT.

This clone was seen a few times. The DNA of the CDR3 is TGTGCCAGCAGTTTATACAGTCTACCCTACGAGCAGTACTTC. Its protein product is CASSLYSLPYEQYF. The chain couples TRBV27 to TRBJ2-7, with D hard to call. The germline V gene has CDR1 MNHEY and CDR2 SMNVEV (reference sequence). The V end lost 1 base, the J end lost 2 bases, and 9 bases lay between the germline ends. This CDR3 is built from 14 residues.

The chain combines TRBV7-2 with TRBJ1-2; TRBD1 aligns across 9 bases. Trimming removed 5 bases from V and 4 bases from J; junction bases left unmatched: 8. Germline-derived CDR1 and CDR2 are SGHTA and FQGNSA. The length of the CDR3 is 15 residues. The CDR3 region is CASSRTGQGFYGYTF. Here the CDR3 DNA reads TGTGCCAGCAGCCGAACGGGACAGGGCTTCTATGGCTACACCTTC.

A few counts support this clone. This chain uses TRBV6-6 with TRBJ2-7; D not resolved. The germline V gene encodes CDR1 MNHNY and CDR2 SVGAGI (reference sequence). The CDR3 extends over 13 amino acids. V was trimmed by 6 bases and J by 5 bases, leaving 14 bases between them. CDR3 DNA: TGTGCCAGCAGCCTCCCCGCGGCACACGAGCAGTACTTC. This codes for CASSLPAAHEQYF.

The genes are TRBV2 and TRBJ2-1, with D possibly TRBD1 on 7 matching bases. The CDR3 loop spans 16 amino acids. Trimming removed 4 bases at V and 1 base at J, with 14 bases between. Germline loops: CDR1 SNHLY, CDR2 FYNNEI. The CDR3 is CASSGAPGGSYNEQFF. The CDR3 nucleotides read TGTGCCAGCAGTGGAGCCCCAGGGGGGTCCTACAATGAGCAGTTCTTC. Variable domain in full (rest from reference TRBV2 and TRBJ2-1): EPEVTQTPSHQVTQMGQEVILRCVPISNHLYFYWYRQILGQKVEFLVSFYNNEISEKSEIFDDQFSVERPDGSNFTLKIRSTKLEDSAMYFCASSGAPGGSYNEQFFGPGTRLTVL.

This chain uses TRBV18 with TRBJ2-5, with D perhaps matching TRBD1 (5 bases). The CDR3 length is 14 residues. Trimming left V 4 bases short and J 1 base short, with 10 bases between. CDR1 and CDR2 from the germline V gene are KGHSH and LQKENI. The CDR3 nucleotides are TGTGCCAGCTCACTTGGGGCTACCCAAGAGACCCAGTACTTC. It specifies CASSLGATQETQYF.

This clone was detected only once. This chain links TRBV7-2 with TRBJ1-1, with 7 bases matching TRBD1. This CDR3 has 12 amino acids. Germline V CDR1 and CDR2: SGHTA, FQGNSA. J lost 7 bases, V lost 8 bases, and 7 bases had no gene match. CDR3 loop: CASSGGWGEAFF. The CDR3 bases are TGTGCCAGCTCAGGGGGTTGGGGTGAAGCTTTCTTT. Complete variable domain (other parts from reference TRBV7-2 and TRBJ1-1): GAGVSQSPSNKVTEKGKDVELRCDPISGHTALYWYRQSLGQGLEFLIYFQGNSAPDKSGLPSDRFSAERTGGSVSTLTIQRTQQEDSAVYLCASSGGWGEAFFGQGTRLTVV.

For this clone: At one of its ends the junction is not consistent with the germline gene, which may arise from a read error. The chain joins TRBV7-9 to TRBJ2-5; no firm D call. The germline V gene encodes CDR1 SEHNR and CDR2 FQNEAQ (reference sequence). CDR3 length: 15 residues. The CDR3 bases are TGTTCCAGCAGCTCCGAGATAGAGGCGGAGGAGACCCAGTACTTC. Translated, it gives CSSSSEIEAEETQYF.

V gene TRBV20-1 combines with J gene TRBJ1-2; D is unresolved. Trimming took 2 bases from V and 3 from J, leaving 4 bases between them. This CDR3 region has 11 residues. Germline-derived CDR1 and CDR2 are DFQATT and SNEGSKA (reference sequence). CDR3 bases: TGCAGTGCTAGACGTGACTATGGCTACACCTTC. Its translation: CSARRDYGYTF.

This rearrangement joins TRBV2 to TRBJ1-5; TRBD1 might be the D (5 bases). In germline, CDR1 is SNHLY, CDR2 FYNNEI. This CDR3 is built from 14 residues. Trimming took off 5 bases at V and 3 bases at J, with 11 bases between the two ends. For the CDR3, the DNA is TGTGCCAGCAGTCTCGGGACTTACAATCAGCCCCAGCATTTT. This encodes CASSLGTYNQPQHF.

This chain joins TRBV9 and TRBJ1-1; tentatively, D is TRBD1 (5 bases). CDR3 length: 15 residues. CDR1 is SGDLS and CDR2 is YYNGEE in the germline V gene. V lost 0 bases and J 5 bases, leaving 14 bases between the germline ends. This chain's CDR3 is CASSVGTSSGTEAFF. In DNA, the CDR3 is TGTGCCAGCAGCGTAGGGACCTCCTCAGGGACTGAAGCTTTCTTT.

The chain uses TRBV5-1 and TRBJ1-2; TRBD1 agrees at 7 bases. V gave up 4 bases and J gave up 4 bases; unmatched junction bases: 10. Per the germline V gene, CDR1 is SGHRS and CDR2 is YFSETQ. The CDR3 sequence is 15 residues long. CDR3 protein: CASSNKGAQSYGYTF. The CDR3 coding sequence is TGCGCCAGCAGCAACAAGGGGGCCCAAAGCTATGGCTACACCTTC. Combining the CDR3 with reference TRBV5-1 and TRBJ1-2 gives the whole variable domain KAGVTQTPRYLIKTRGQQVTLSCSPISGHRSVSWYQQTPGQGLQFLFEYFSETQRNKGNFPGRFSGRQFSNSRSEMNVSTLELGDSALYLCASSNKGAQSYGYTFGSGTRLTVV.

The rearrangement links TRBV6-5 to TRBJ2-7, with D perhaps TRBD1 (6 bases). This CDR3 is 14 amino acids long. With 2 bases removed from V and 2 bases from J, the gap between germline ends came to 10 bases. Germline assignment: CDR1 MNHEY and CDR2 SVGAGI. The CDR3 DNA sequence: TGTGCCAGCAGTTACGGGACAAAGACCTACGAGCAGTACTTC. As protein: CASSYGTKTYEQYF.

The rearrangement joins TRBV6-5 to TRBJ1-2; 8 bases map to TRBD1. The CDR3 sequence is 14 residues long. The germline V gene has CDR1 MNHEY and CDR2 SVGAGI. J was trimmed by 4 bases and V by 6 bases; bases with no gene match: 7. In nucleotides, the CDR3 is TGTGCCAGCAGCAATTCGGACAGGGTCTATGGCTACACCTTC. Protein sequence: CASSNSDRVYGYTF.

The rearrangement links TRBV7-9 to TRBJ2-1; perhaps TRBD1 as D (5 bases). Germline CDR1 SEHNR, CDR2 FQNEAQ (reference sequence). The V gene lost 4 bases and the J gene lost 9 bases, with 13 bases spanning the gap. The CDR3 has 13 amino acids. CDR3 coding DNA: TGTGCCAGCAGCTCCCCAGGGTCGGGTGAGCAGTTCTTC. This encodes CASSSPGSGEQFF. Full variable domain (rest looked up from reference TRBV7-9 and TRBJ2-1): DTGVSQNPRHKITKRGQNVTFRCDPISEHNRLYWYRQTLGQGPEFLTYFQNEAQLEKSRLLSDRFSAERPKGSFSTLEIQRTEQGDSAMYLCASSSPGSGEQFFGPGTRLTVL.

This clone has just a few counts. The V gene is TRBV5-1, the J gene TRBJ1-1; no clear D. Trimming pared 2 bases from V and 3 bases from J, leaving 5 bases between. Germline V gives CDR1 SGHRS, CDR2 YFSETQ. This CDR3 comprises 12 residues. The DNA for the CDR3 is TGCGCCAGCAGCTTCCCAGACACTGAAGCTTTCTTT. Translation: CASSFPDTEAFF.